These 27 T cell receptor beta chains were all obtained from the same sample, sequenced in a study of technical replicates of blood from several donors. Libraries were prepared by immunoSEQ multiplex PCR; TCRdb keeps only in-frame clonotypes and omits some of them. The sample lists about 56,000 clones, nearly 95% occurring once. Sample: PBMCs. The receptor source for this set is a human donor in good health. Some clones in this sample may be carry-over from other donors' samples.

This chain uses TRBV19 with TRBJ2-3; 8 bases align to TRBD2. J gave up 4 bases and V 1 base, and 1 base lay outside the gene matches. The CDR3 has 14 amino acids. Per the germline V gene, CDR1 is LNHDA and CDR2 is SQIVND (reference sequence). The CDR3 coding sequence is TGTGCCAGTAGTATAGTGCGGGGGGCAGATACGCAGTATTTT. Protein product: CASSIVRGADTQYF. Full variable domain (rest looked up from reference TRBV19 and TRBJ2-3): DGGITQSPKYLFRKEGQNVTLSCEQNLNHDAMYWYRQDPGQGLRLIYYSQIVNDFQKGDIAEGYSVSREKKESFPLTVTSAQKNPTAFYLCASSIVRGADTQYFGPGTRLTVL.

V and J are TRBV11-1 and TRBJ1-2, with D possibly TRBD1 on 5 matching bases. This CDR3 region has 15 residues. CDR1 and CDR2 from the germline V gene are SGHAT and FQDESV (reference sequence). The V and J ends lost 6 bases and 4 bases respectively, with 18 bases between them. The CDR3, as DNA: TGTGCCAGCAGTTCCTTCCCCGACAGCATCTATGGCTACACCTTC. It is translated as CASSSFPDSIYGYTF. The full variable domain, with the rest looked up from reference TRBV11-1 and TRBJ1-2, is EAEVAQSPRYKITEKSQAVAFWCDPISGHATLYWYRQILGQGPELLVQFQDESVVDDSQLPKDRFSAERLKGVDSTLKIQPAELGDSAMYLCASSSFPDSIYGYTFGSGTRLTVV.

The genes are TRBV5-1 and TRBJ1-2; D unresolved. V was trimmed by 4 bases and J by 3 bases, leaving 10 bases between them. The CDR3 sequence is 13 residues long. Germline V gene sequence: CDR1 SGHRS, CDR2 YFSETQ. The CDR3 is CASSLDLDYGYTF. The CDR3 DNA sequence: TGCGCCAGCAGCCTAGACCTTGACTATGGCTACACCTTC.

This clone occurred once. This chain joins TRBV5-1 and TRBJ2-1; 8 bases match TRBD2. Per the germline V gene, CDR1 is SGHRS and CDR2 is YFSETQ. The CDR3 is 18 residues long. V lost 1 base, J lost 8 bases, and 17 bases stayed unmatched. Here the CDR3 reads CASSLWVSRGRNYHEQFF. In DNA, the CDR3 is TGCGCCAGCAGCTTGTGGGTCTCTCGCGGGAGGAACTATCATGAGCAGTTCTTC.

The CDR3 spells CASSLVAGQIYEQYF. The CDR3 DNA sequence: TGTGCCAGCAGCTTAGTCGCCGGACAGATCTACGAGCAGTACTTC. The V call is TRBV11-1, the J call TRBJ2-7, with D perhaps TRBD1 (6 bases). Germline assignment: CDR1 SGHAT and CDR2 FQDESV (reference sequence). V shed 1 base and J shed 3 bases, with 13 bases lying between them. The CDR3 is made up of 15 amino acids.

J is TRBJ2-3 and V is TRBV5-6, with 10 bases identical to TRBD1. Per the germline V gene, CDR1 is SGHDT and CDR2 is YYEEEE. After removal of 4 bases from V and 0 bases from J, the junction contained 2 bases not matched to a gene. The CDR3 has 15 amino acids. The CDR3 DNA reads TGTGCCAGCAGCCTGGGACAGGGGAGCACAGATACGCAGTATTTT. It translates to CASSLGQGSTDTQYF.

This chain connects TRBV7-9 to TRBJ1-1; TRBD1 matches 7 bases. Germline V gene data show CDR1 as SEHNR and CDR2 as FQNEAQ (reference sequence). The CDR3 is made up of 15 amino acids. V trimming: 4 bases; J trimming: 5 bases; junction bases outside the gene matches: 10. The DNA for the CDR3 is TGTGCCAGCAGCTCCCCGGAGGGGGCGAGGACTGAAGCTTTCTTT. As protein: CASSSPEGARTEAFF.

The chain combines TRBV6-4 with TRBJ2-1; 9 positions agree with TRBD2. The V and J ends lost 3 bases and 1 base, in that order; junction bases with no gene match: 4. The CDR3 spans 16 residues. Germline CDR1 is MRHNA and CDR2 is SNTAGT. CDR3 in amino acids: CASSDSGLASYNEQFF. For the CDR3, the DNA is TGTGCCAGCAGTGATTCGGGACTAGCTTCCTACAATGAGCAGTTCTTC.

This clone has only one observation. In nucleotides, the CDR3 is TGTGCCAGCAGCTTAGCGGGGGCAGGACTAGCGGGGAGCTACTACGAGCAGTACTTC. Translated: CASSLAGAGLAGSYYEQYF. The chain recombines TRBV7-2 with TRBJ2-7; TRBD2 aligns across 12 bases. V was clipped by 0 bases and J by 3 bases; unmatched bases: 12. The CDR3 totals 19 residues. Germline loops: CDR1 SGHTA, CDR2 FQGNSA.

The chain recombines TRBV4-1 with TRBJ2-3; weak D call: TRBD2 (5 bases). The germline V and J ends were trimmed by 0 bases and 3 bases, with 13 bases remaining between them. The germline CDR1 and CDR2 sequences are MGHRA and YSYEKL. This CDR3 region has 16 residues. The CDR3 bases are TGCGCCAGCAGCCAAGATCGGGGATCTCGGACAGATACGCAGTATTTT. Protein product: CASSQDRGSRTDTQYF.

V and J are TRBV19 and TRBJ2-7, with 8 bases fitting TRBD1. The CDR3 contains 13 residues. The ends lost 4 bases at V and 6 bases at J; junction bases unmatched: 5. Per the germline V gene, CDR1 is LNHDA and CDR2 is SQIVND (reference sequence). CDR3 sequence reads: CASSRTGRSEQYF. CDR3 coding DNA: TGTGCCAGTAGTAGGACAGGGCGTAGCGAGCAGTACTTC. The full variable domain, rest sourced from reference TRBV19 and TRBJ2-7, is DGGITQSPKYLFRKEGQNVTLSCEQNLNHDAMYWYRQDPGQGLRLIYYSQIVNDFQKGDIAEGYSVSREKKESFPLTVTSAQKNPTAFYLCASSRTGRSEQYFGPGTRLTVT.

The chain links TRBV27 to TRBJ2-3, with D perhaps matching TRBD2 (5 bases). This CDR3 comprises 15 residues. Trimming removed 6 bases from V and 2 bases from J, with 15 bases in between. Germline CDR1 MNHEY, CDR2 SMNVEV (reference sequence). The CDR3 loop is CASRSWTDATDTQYF. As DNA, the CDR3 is TGTGCCAGCAGGTCATGGACTGACGCCACAGATACGCAGTATTTT.

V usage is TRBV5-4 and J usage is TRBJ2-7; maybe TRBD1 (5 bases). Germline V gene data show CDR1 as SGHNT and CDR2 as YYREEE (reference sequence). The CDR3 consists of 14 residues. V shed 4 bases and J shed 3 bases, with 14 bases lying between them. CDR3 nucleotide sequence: TGTGCCAGCAGCCAGTTGGACACCGACTACGAGCAGTACTTC. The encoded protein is CASSQLDTDYEQYF.

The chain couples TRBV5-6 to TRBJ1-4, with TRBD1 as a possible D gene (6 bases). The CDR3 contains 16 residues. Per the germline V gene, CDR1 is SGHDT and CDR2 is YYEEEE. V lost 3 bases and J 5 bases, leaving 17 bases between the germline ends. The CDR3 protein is CASSSRLTDRNEKLFF. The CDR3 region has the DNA TGTGCCAGCAGCTCCCGTCTGACGGACAGAAATGAAAAACTGTTTTTT.

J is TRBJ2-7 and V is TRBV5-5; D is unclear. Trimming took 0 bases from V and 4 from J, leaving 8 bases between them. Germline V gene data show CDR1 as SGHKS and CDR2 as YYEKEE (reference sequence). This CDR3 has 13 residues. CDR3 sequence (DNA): TGTGCCAGCAGCTTGGGACGGGTTTACGAGCAGTACTTC. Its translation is CASSLGRVYEQYF.

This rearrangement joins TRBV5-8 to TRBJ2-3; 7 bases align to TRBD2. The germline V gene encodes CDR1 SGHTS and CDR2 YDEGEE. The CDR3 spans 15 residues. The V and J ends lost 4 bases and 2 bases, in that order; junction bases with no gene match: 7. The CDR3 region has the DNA TGTGCCAGCAGCCGCCCCGCGGGGGTCACAGATACGCAGTATTTT. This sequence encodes CASSRPAGVTDTQYF.

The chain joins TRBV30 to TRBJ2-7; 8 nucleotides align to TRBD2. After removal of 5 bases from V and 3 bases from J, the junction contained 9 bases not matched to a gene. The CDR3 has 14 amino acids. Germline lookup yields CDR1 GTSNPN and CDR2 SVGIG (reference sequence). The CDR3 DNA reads TGTGCCTGGGCCTTGGGCAGCGGGGGCTACGAGCAGTACTTC. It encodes CAWALGSGGYEQYF. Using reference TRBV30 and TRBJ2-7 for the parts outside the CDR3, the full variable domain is SQTIHQWPATLVQPVGSPLSLECTVEGTSNPNLYWYRQAAGRGLQLLFYSVGIGQISSEVPQNLSASRPQDRQFILSSKKLLLSDSGFYLCAWALGSGGYEQYFGPGTRLTVT.

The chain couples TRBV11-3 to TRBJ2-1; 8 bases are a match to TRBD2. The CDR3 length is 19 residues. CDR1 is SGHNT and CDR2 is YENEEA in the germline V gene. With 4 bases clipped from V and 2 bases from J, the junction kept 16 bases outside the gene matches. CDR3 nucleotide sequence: TGTGCCAGCAGCTCGATACTAGCGGAACAGCTCCTACCCTACAATGAGCAGTTCTTC. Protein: CASSSILAEQLLPYNEQFF.

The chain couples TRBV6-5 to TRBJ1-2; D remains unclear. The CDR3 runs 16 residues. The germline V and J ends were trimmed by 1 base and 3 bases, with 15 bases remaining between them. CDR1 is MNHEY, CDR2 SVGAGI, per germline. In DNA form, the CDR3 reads TGTGCCAGCAGTTACTTTGGGTTGAGGTCTCACTATGGCTACACCTTC. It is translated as CASSYFGLRSHYGYTF.

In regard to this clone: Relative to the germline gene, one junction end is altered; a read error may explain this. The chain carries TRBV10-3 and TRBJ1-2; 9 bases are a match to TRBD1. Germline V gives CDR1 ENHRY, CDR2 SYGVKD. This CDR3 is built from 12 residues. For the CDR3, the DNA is TGTGCCATCAGTGAGTCGTCTGAGGACAGGGGCTTC. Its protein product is CAISESSEDRGF.

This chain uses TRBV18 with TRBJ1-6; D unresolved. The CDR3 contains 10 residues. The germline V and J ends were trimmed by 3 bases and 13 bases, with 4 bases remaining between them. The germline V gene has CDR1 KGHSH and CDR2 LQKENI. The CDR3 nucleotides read TGTGCCAGCTCACCCCCGCCCCTCCACTTT. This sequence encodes CASSPPPLHF.

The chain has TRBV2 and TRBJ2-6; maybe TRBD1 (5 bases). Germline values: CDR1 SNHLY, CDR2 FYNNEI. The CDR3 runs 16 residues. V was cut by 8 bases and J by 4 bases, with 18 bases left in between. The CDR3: CASHGAQGSGANVLTF. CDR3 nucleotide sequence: TGTGCCAGCCATGGGGCCCAAGGATCCGGGGCCAACGTCCTGACTTTC.

Here the CDR3 reads CSASGERLYF. As DNA, the CDR3 is TGCAGTGCTAGTGGGGAGCGGCTGTACTTC. The genes are TRBV20-1 and TRBJ2-5; D is perhaps TRBD2 (5 bases). The V gene lost 3 bases and the J gene lost 13 bases, with 12 bases spanning the gap. This CDR3 spans 10 amino acids. From germline, CDR1 is DFQATT and CDR2 SNEGSKA (reference sequence).

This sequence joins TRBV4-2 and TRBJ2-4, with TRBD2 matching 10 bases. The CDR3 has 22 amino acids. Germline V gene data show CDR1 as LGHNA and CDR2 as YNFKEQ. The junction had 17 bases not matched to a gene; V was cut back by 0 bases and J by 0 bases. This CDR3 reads CASSQDSAQLAGRGLAKNIQYF. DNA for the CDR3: TGTGCCAGCAGCCAAGATTCCGCACAACTAGCGGGAAGGGGGTTAGCCAAAAACATTCAGTACTTC.

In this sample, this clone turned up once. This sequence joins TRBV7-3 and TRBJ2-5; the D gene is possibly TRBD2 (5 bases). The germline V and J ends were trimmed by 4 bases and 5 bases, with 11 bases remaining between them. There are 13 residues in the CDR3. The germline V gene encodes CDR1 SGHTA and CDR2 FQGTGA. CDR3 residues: CASSSHPGETQYF. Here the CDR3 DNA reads TGTGCCAGCAGCTCCCACCCGGGGGAGACCCAGTACTTC. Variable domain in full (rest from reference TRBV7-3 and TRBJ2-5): GAGVSQTPSNKVTEKGKYVELRCDPISGHTALYWYRQSLGQGPEFLIYFQGTGAADDSGLPNDRFFAVRPEGSVSTLKIQRTERGDSAVYLCASSSHPGETQYFGPGTRLLVL.

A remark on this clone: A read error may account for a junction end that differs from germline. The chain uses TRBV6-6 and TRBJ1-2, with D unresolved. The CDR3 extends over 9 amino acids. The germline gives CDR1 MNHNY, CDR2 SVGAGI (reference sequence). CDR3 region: CASSRRRGF. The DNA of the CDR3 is TGTGCCAGCAGCAGACGAAGAGGCTTC.

This chain's CDR3 is CASSLTGWGYTF. The DNA of the CDR3 is TGTGCCAGCAGCTTAACAGGGTGGGGCTACACCTTC. This chain joins TRBV7-9 and TRBJ1-2, with D possibly being TRBD1 (6 bases). Per the germline V gene, CDR1 is SEHNR and CDR2 is FQNEAQ (reference sequence). The CDR3 is made up of 12 amino acids. The V end was cut by 2 bases, the J end by 8 bases, with 9 bases between.